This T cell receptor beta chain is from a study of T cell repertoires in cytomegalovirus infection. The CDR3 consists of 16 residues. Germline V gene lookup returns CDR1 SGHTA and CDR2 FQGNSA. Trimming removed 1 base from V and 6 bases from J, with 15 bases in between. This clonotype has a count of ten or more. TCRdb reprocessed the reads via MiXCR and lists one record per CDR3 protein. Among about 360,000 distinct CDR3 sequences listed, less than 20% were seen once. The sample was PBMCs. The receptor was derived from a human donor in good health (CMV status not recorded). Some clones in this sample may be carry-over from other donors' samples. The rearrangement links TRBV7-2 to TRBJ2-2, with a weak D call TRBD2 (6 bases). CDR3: CASSLGRGAGAGELFF. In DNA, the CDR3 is TGTGCCAGCAGCTTAGGACGGGGAGCGGGTGCCGGGGAGCTGTTTTTT.